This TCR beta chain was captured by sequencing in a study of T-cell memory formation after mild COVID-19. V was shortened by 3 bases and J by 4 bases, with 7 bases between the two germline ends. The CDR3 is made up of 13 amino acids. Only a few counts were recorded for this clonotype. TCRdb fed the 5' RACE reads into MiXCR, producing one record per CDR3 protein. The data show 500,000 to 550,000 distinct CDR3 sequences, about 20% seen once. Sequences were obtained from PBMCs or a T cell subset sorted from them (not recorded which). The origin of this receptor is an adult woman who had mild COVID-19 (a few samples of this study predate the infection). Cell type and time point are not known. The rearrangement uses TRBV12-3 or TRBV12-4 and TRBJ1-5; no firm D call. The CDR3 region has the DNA TGTGCCAGCAGTTTGTGGGAAAATCAGCCCCAGCATTTT. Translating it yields CASSLWENQPQHF.